This TCR beta chain originates from a study of blood T cell repertoires in COVID-19. Turning to the study itself: Acute and convalescent COVID-19 samples came from the United States, Italy and Spain. T cells, B-cell-depleted T cells, or PBMCs provided the cDNA or gDNA that served as material.

As regards this clone: Other DNA sequences within the sample encode an identical CDR3.

The CDR3 is 13 residues long. V was cut by 5 bases and J by 4 bases, with 11 bases left in between. Authors' data handling: Estimated nucleated cell counts came from reference gene primer amplification. Data came from immunoSEQ multiplex PCR; TCRdb stores just in-frame clones and leaves some out. Clone size and V and J calls were adopted from that table, with D and trimming inferred from the DNA. The top ten hold about 2.2% of the sample, which has 310,000 or so clones, around 85% seen once. J is TRBJ1-1 and V is TRBV12-3 or TRBV12-4; perhaps TRBD1 as D (5 bases). The TCR comes from a woman under 40 who had recovered from COVID-19. Sequencing used peripheral blood. CDR3 amino acids: CASSPRQSTEAFF. DNA for the CDR3: TGTGCCAGCAGTCCCCGACAGTCCACTGAAGCTTTCTTT.